This is a list of T cell receptor beta chains from one sample in a study of shared clonotypes between healthy human individuals. Measured with immunoSEQ multiplex PCR; TCRdb has only the in-frame clones, and not every one. The sample records about 640,000 clones, about 78% being singletons. The sample consisted of memory CD4+ T cells sorted from blood. These receptors all come from a woman in her 30s in good health. Both conserved end residues are part of each CDR3. D genes are given only for firm matches. Only some rows state a clone size, as once, few, many or a class for expanded clones.

length	V	D	J	size	CDR3	DNA
14	TRBV11-2	.	TRBJ2-2	.	CATSRRKDTGELFF	TGTGCCACCTCCCGGCGGAAAGACACCGGGGAGCTGTTTTTT
14	TRBV19	.	TRBJ1-2	.	CASRTDGADYGYTF	TGTGCCAGTAGGACCGACGGGGCAGACTATGGCTACACCTTC
13	TRBV5-1	TRBD2	TRBJ2-7	.	CASAASGSYEQYF	TGCGCCAGCGCCGCTAGCGGTTCCTACGAGCAGTACTTC
17	TRBV28	TRBD2	TRBJ2-4	.	CASSSPTSGRAKNIQYF	TGTGCCAGCAGTTCGCCGACTAGCGGGAGAGCCAAAAACATTCAGTACTTC
17	TRBV5-4	.	TRBJ1-1	many	CASSLGGAGRSDTEAFF	TGTGCCAGCAGCCTGGGGGGGGCAGGGCGGTCGGACACTGAAGCTTTCTTT
13	TRBV7-2	.	TRBJ1-2	.	CASSFSGTYGYTF	TGTGCCAGCAGCTTTAGCGGGACCTATGGCTACACCTTC
16	TRBV5-4	.	TRBJ2-6	.	CASSFPPHSGANVLTF	TGTGCCAGCAGCTTTCCCCCCCACTCTGGGGCCAACGTCCTGACTTTC
14	TRBV7-2	.	TRBJ2-3	many	CASSLFQAPDTQYF	TGTGCCAGCAGCTTGTTTCAAGCCCCAGATACGCAGTATTTT
12	TRBV5-4	.	TRBJ2-7	.	CASSLGWGEQYF	TGTGCCAGCAGCTTGGGGTGGGGCGAGCAGTACTTC
12	TRBV7-2	.	TRBJ1-5	.	CASSLGDQPQHF	TGTGCCAGCAGCCTGGGTGATCAGCCCCAGCATTTT
15	TRBV5-1	TRBD2	TRBJ2-2	.	CASSPGTTVPGELFF	TGCGCCAGCAGTCCCGGGACTACGGTCCCCGGGGAGCTGTTTTTT
15	TRBV19	.	TRBJ2-2	few	CASNWAADNTGELFF	TGTGCCAGTAATTGGGCGGCGGACAACACCGGGGAGCTGTTTTTT
15	TRBV19	.	TRBJ1-5	.	CASSMDGYSNQPQHF	TGTGCCAGTAGTATGGACGGGTATAGCAATCAGCCCCAGCATTTT
14	TRBV19	TRBD1	TRBJ2-7	.	CASREQGTAYEQYF	TGTGCCAGTAGGGAACAGGGGACCGCCTACGAGCAGTACTTC
15	TRBV2	.	TRBJ2-2	.	CASKSGFRNTGELFF	TGTGCCAGCAAATCAGGGTTCAGGAACACCGGGGAGCTGTTTTTT
13	TRBV7-9	.	TRBJ2-7	.	CASSLASITEQYF	TGTGCCAGCAGCTTAGCTTCGATCACGGAGCAGTACTTC
18	TRBV7-9	.	TRBJ1-3	.	CASSPRGVGSISGNTIYF	TGTGCCAGCAGCCCCCGGGGGGTTGGCTCGATCTCTGGAAACACCATATATTTT
15	TRBV5-1	TRBD2	TRBJ2-3	.	CASSLDAGTSVKQYF	TGCGCCAGCAGCCTAGACGCCGGGACTAGCGTCAAGCAGTATTTT
15	TRBV29-1	.	TRBJ1-1	few	CSVPESGGANTEAFF	TGCAGCGTTCCCGAAAGTGGGGGGGCCAACACTGAAGCTTTCTTT
12	TRBV18	.	TRBJ2-5	few	CANGGAGETQYF	TGTGCCAACGGCGGGGCGGGAGAGACCCAGTACTTC
16	TRBV27	TRBD1	TRBJ2-7	few	CASSLAPWDRVFEQYF	TGTGCCAGCAGTTTAGCCCCGTGGGACAGGGTATTCGAGCAGTACTTC
15	TRBV18	TRBD1	TRBJ1-5	.	CASSPLGQDNQPQHF	TGTGCCAGCTCACCCCTCGGACAGGACAATCAGCCCCAGCATTTT
14	TRBV6-6	.	TRBJ1-3	.	CASSITASGNTIYF	TGTGCCAGCAGTATAACAGCCTCTGGAAACACCATATATTTT
15	TRBV11-2	TRBD1	TRBJ1-3	.	CASSPDRGPGNTIYF	TGTGCCAGCAGCCCGGACAGGGGGCCCGGAAACACCATATATTTT
13	TRBV28	.	TRBJ1-2	.	CASTTQINYGYTF	TGTGCCAGCACGACCCAGATTAACTATGGCTACACCTTC
14	TRBV6-5	.	TRBJ1-5	.	CASSSHTGDQPQHF	TGTGCCAGCAGTAGTCATACAGGAGATCAGCCCCAGCATTTT
13	TRBV7-3	.	TRBJ2-2	.	CASSIQNTGELFF	TGTGCCAGCAGCATCCAGAACACCGGGGAGCTGTTTTTT
12	TRBV29-1	.	TRBJ2-5	.	CSTRTAEETQYF	TGCAGCACCCGAACAGCTGAAGAGACCCAGTACTTC
18	TRBV7-8	.	TRBJ2-2	few	CASSLNPGVPTNTGELFF	TGTGCCAGCAGCTTAAACCCAGGGGTCCCGACGAACACCGGGGAGCTGTTTTTT
13	TRBV6-1	.	TRBJ2-7	.	CASRVEGIYEQYF	TGTGCCAGCAGAGTGGAGGGAATCTACGAGCAGTACTTC
14	TRBV5-1	.	TRBJ2-1	.	CASSLDGVPPGQFF	TGCGCCAGCAGCTTGGACGGTGTACCGCCGGGGCAGTTCTTC
13	TRBV19	TRBD1	TRBJ1-1	.	CASSIPQGTEAFF	TGTGCCAGTAGTATTCCACAGGGGACTGAAGCTTTCTTT
10	TRBV10-3	.	TRBJ2-3	.	CAIRTDTQYF	TGTGCCATCAGAACAGATACGCAGTATTTT
17	TRBV19	.	TRBJ2-3	few	CASSIRRGGLSTDTQYF	TGTGCCAGTAGTATTAGAAGGGGGGGCCTCTCCACAGATACGCAGTATTTT
15	TRBV18	TRBD1	TRBJ2-5	.	CASSPQDRAWETQYF	TGTGCCAGCTCACCACAGGACAGGGCGTGGGAGACCCAGTACTTC
16	TRBV7-9	TRBD2	TRBJ2-3	.	CASSPGGGNPTDTQYF	TGTGCCAGCAGCCCCGGGGGGGGTAACCCCACAGATACGCAGTATTTT
13	TRBV29-1	.	TRBJ2-5	once	CSAQRQDRETQYF	TGCAGCGCTCAGAGACAGGACCGGGAGACCCAGTACTTC
13	TRBV19	.	TRBJ1-5	.	CASSTQGDQPQHF	TGTGCCAGTAGTACACAGGGAGATCAGCCCCAGCATTTT
15	TRBV7-9	.	TRBJ2-7	.	CASSLVSGLIYEQYF	TGTGCCAGCAGCTTAGTATCCGGACTCATCTACGAGCAGTACTTC
13	TRBV28	.	TRBJ2-1	.	CASSLPRRNEQFF	TGTGCCAGCAGTTTACCTCGTCGGAATGAGCAGTTCTTC
16	TRBV9	TRBD2	TRBJ2-3	.	CASSVDNSGSADTQYF	TGTGCCAGCAGCGTAGATAATAGCGGGAGTGCAGATACGCAGTATTTT
14	TRBV28	.	TRBJ2-7	.	CASSSGGPNYEQYF	TGTGCCAGCAGCTCTGGGGGGCCGAACTACGAGCAGTACTTC
14	TRBV7-8	.	TRBJ2-1	.	CASSPRTSTNEQFF	TGTGCCAGCAGCCCCAGAACTAGTACCAATGAGCAGTTCTTC
16	TRBV18	.	TRBJ1-2	once	CASSPSYREGNYGYTF	TGTGCCAGCTCACCAAGTTACCGCGAAGGTAACTATGGCTACACCTTC
13	TRBV2	.	TRBJ1-5	.	CASRAEGNQPQHF	TGTGCCAGCAGGGCCGAGGGCAATCAGCCCCAGCATTTT
15	TRBV6-1	TRBD1	TRBJ1-4	once	CASSETEQGNEKLFF	TGTGCCAGCAGTGAAACGGAACAGGGGAATGAAAAACTGTTTTTT
14	TRBV10-3	TRBD1	TRBJ1-1	.	CAISLTGGGTEAFF	TGTGCCATCAGTTTGACAGGGGGCGGTACTGAAGCTTTCTTT
15	TRBV10-3	.	TRBJ1-1	.	CAISPEEGENTEAFF	TGTGCCATCAGCCCTGAGGAGGGCGAGAACACTGAAGCTTTCTTT
14	TRBV28	.	TRBJ1-2	.	CASSLPGRVDGYTF	TGTGCCAGCAGTTTACCTGGCAGGGTCGATGGCTACACCTTC
16	TRBV5-4	TRBD2	TRBJ2-3	.	CASSFRLAAVGDTQYF	TGTGCCAGCAGCTTCCGGCTAGCGGCAGTGGGAGATACGCAGTATTTT
14	TRBV5-1	.	TRBJ2-1	.	CASSLGVEGNEQFF	TGCGCCAGCAGCTTGGGTGTCGAGGGGAATGAGCAGTTCTTC
16	TRBV19	.	TRBJ1-5	.	CASSIGGSLSNQPQHF	TGTGCCAGTAGTATAGGCGGGAGTCTTAGCAATCAGCCCCAGCATTTT
15	TRBV6-1	.	TRBJ1-4	once	CASRERGLGKIGLFF	TGTGCCAGCAGAGAACGAGGATTAGGCAAAATTGGGCTGTTTTTT
14	TRBV7-8	.	TRBJ2-1	.	CASSSSPSLDEQFF	TGTGCCAGCAGCTCCTCCCCCAGTTTGGATGAGCAGTTCTTC
16	TRBV2	TRBD2	TRBJ2-2	once	CASRALAGGNTGELFF	TGTGCCAGCAGGGCCCTCGCGGGAGGAAACACCGGGGAGCTGTTTTTT